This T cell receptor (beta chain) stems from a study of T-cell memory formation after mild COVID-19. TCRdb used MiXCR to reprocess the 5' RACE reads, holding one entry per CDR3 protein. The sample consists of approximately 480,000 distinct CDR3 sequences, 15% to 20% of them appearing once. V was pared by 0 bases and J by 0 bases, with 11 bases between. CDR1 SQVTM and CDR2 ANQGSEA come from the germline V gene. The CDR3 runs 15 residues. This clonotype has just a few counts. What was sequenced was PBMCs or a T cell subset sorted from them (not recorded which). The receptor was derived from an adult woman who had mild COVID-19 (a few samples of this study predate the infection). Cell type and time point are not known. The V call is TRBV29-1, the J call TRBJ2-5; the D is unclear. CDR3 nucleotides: TGCAGCGTTGAAGACGCGCTTTTGTACCAAGAGACCCAGTACTTC. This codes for CSVEDALLYQETQYF.